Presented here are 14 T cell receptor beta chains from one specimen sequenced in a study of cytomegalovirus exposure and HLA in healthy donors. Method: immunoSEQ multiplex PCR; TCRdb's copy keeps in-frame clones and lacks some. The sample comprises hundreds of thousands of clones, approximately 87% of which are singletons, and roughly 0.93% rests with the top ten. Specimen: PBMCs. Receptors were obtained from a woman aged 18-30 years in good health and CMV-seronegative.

CDR3 residues: CATSVFLSAKNIQYF. CDR3 bases: TGTGCCACCAGCGTCTTCTTGAGTGCCAAAAACATTCAGTACTTC. V gene TRBV15 combines with J gene TRBJ2-4, with D unresolved. The ends were cut back, 5 bases at V and 1 base at J, with 12 bases in the middle. Germline assignment: CDR1 LNHNV and CDR2 YYDKDF (reference sequence). The CDR3 loop spans 15 amino acids.

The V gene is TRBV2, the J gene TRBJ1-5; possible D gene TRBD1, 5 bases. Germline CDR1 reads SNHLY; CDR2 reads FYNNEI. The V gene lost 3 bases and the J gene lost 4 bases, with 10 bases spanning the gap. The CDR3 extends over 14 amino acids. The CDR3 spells CASSDRAGNQPQHF. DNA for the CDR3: TGTGCCAGCAGTGACAGGGCTGGGAATCAGCCCCAGCATTTT.

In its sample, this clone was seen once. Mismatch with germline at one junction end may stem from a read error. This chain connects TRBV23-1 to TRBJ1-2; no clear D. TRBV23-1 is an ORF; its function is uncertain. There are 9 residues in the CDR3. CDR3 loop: CASSQRDYF. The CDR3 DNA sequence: TGCGCCAGCAGTCAACGGGATTACTTC.

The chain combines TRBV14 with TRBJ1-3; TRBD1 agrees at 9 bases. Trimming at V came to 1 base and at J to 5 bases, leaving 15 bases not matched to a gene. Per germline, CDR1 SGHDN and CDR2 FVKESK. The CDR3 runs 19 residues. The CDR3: CASSQVAGQGIIHRNTIYF. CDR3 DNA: TGTGCCAGCAGCCAAGTCGCGGGACAGGGTATAATTCACCGAAACACCATATATTTT.

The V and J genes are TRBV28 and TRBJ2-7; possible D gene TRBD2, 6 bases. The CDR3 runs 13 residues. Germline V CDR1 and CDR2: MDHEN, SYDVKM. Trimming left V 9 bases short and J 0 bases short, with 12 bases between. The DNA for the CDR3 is TGTGCCAGTAGCGGAAAGAGCTCCTACGAGCAGTACTTC. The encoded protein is CASSGKSSYEQYF.

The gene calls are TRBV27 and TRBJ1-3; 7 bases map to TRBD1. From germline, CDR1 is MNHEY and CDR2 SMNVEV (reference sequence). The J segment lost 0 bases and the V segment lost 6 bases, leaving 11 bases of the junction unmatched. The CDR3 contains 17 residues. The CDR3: CASRLSGQPFSGNTIYF. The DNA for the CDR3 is TGTGCCAGCAGGTTGTCGGGACAGCCTTTCTCTGGAAACACCATATATTTT.

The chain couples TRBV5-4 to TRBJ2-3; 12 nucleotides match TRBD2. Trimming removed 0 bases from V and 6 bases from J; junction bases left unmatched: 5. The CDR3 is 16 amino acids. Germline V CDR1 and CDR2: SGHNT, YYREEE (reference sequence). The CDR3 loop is CASSLGLAGVLDTQYF. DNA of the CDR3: TGTGCCAGCAGCTTGGGACTAGCGGGGGTGCTTGATACGCAGTATTTT.

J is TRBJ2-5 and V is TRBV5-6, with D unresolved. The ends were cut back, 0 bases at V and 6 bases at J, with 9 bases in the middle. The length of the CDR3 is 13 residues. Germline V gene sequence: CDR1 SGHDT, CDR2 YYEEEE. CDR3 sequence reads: CASSLAGLKTQYF. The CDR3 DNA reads TGTGCCAGCAGCTTGGCCGGGTTAAAGACCCAGTACTTC.

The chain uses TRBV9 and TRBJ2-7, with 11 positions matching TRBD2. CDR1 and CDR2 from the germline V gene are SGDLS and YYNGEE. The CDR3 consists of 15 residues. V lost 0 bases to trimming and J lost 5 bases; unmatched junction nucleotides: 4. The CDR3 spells CASSVGLAGPHEQYF. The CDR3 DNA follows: TGTGCCAGCAGCGTAGGACTAGCGGGACCCCACGAGCAGTACTTC.

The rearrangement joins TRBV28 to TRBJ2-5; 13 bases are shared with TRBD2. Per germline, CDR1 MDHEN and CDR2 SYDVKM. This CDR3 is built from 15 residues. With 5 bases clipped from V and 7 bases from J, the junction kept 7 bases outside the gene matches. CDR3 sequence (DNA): TGTGCCAGCAGTGGGACTAGCGGGACCGTAGCGACCCAGTACTTC. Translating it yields CASSGTSGTVATQYF.

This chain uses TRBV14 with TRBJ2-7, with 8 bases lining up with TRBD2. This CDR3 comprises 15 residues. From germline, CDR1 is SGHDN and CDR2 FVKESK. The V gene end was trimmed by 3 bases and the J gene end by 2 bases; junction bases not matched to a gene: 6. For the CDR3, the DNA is TGTGCCAGCAGCCAGAGACTAGCGCCGGCCTACGAGCAGTACTTC. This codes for CASSQRLAPAYEQYF.

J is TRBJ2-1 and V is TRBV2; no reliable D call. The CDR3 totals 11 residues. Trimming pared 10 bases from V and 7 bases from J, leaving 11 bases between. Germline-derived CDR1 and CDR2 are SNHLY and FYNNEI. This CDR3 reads CATKTLNEQFF. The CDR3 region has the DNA TGTGCCACCAAGACATTGAATGAGCAGTTCTTC. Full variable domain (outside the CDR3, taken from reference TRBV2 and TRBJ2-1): EPEVTQTPSHQVTQMGQEVILRCVPISNHLYFYWYRQILGQKVEFLVSFYNNEISEKSEIFDDQFSVERPDGSNFTLKIRSTKLEDSAMYFCATKTLNEQFFGPGTRLTVL.

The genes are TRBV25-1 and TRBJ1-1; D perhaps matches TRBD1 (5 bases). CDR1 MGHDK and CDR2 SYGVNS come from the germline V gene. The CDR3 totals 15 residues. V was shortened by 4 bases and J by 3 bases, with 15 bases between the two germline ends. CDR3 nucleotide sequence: TGTGCCAGCAGTGGGCGACATAGGGGCGACACTGAAGCTTTCTTT. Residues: CASSGRHRGDTEAFF.

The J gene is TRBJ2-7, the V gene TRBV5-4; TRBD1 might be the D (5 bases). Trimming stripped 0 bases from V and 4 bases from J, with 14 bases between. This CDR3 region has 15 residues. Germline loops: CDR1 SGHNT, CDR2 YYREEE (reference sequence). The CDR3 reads CASSLDQGNHYEQYF. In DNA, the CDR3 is TGTGCCAGCAGCTTGGATCAGGGTAACCATTACGAGCAGTACTTC.